Shown below are 11 T cell receptor beta chains from a single sample sequenced in a study of blood T cell repertoires in COVID-19. The method was immunoSEQ multiplex PCR; TCRdb's version includes in-frame clones alone and lacks a portion of them. The sample carries almost 300,000 clones, roughly 90% recorded once. What was sequenced was peripheral blood. These TCRs come from a woman in her twenties or thirties with COVID-19, enrolled during active disease.

The CDR3 here is CASSLASGTDTQYF. The CDR3, as DNA: TGCGCCAGCAGCTTGGCGTCGGGCACAGATACGCAGTATTTT. The rearrangement joins TRBV5-1 to TRBJ2-3; no firm D call. The CDR3 covers 14 residues. CDR1 is SGHRS and CDR2 is YFSETQ in the germline V gene. V was pared by 0 bases and J by 1 base, with 6 bases between.

The chain recombines TRBV6-5 with TRBJ1-1, with 10 bases identical to TRBD1. This CDR3 is built from 14 residues. Losses at the gene ends were 6 bases for V and 5 bases for J; bases not matched to a gene: 6. The V gene's germline CDR1 is MNHEY and CDR2 SVGAGI. The DNA for the CDR3 is TGTGCCAGCAGATGGGACAGGGGTGGGACTGAAGCTTTCTTT. Residues: CASRWDRGGTEAFF.

Regarding this clone: Other DNA variants within this sample encode the same CDR3. The chain links TRBV27 to TRBJ1-5; D is uncertain. This CDR3 contains 14 residues. V dropped 3 bases and J dropped 3 bases, with 9 bases sitting between them. Germline V gene data show CDR1 as MNHEY and CDR2 as SMNVEV (reference sequence). In DNA form, the CDR3 reads TGTGCCAGCAGTTTGGGCGGGTCCAATCAGCCCCAGCATTTT. Residues: CASSLGGSNQPQHF.

This chain joins TRBV7-2 and TRBJ2-5; D possibly corresponds to TRBD2 (5 bases). Germline V gene lookup returns CDR1 SGHTA and CDR2 FQGNSA. The germline V and J ends were trimmed by 0 bases and 5 bases, with 10 bases remaining between them. This CDR3 is built from 14 residues. In nucleotides, the CDR3 is TGTGCCAGCAGCTTAGCAGGCAGGAGGGAGACCCAGTACTTC. Translated: CASSLAGRRETQYF.

A word on this clone: Sequence at one end of the junction differs from germline and may be a read error. This rearrangement joins TRBV2 to TRBJ2-1; 12 bases align to TRBD2. Germline-derived CDR1 and CDR2 are SNHLY and FYNNEI. The CDR3 has 13 residues. Written as DNA, the CDR3 is TGTGCCACCAGTGATGGACTAGCGGGGGAGCAGTTCTTC. This encodes CATSDGLAGEQFF.

The gene calls are TRBV18 and TRBJ1-1; D may be TRBD1 (5 bases). The CDR3 totals 14 residues. Germline V gene lookup returns CDR1 KGHSH and CDR2 LQKENI. Trimming cost V 8 bases and J 5 bases, with 18 bases left between them. CDR3 loop: CASRPGLGETEAFF. The CDR3, as DNA: TGTGCCAGCCGGCCGGGACTGGGGGAGACTGAAGCTTTCTTT. Filled out from reference TRBV18 and TRBJ1-1, the complete variable domain reads NAGVMQNPRHLVRRRGQEARLRCSPMKGHSHVYWYRQLPEEGLKFMVYLQKENIIDESGMPKERFSAEFPKEGPSILRIQQVVRGDSAAYFCASRPGLGETEAFFGQGTRLTVV.

The V and J genes are TRBV28 and TRBJ2-7; 7 nucleotides agree with TRBD1. V was clipped by 4 bases and J by 1 base; unmatched bases: 7. Germline CDR1 is MDHEN and CDR2 is SYDVKM. The CDR3 extends over 15 amino acids. Here the CDR3 reads CASSSSGTASYEQYF. CDR3 sequence (DNA): TGTGCCAGCAGTTCGTCCGGGACAGCTTCCTACGAGCAGTACTTC.

This clone showed up just once. The chain employs TRBV7-2 and TRBJ2-3; 15 bases align to TRBD2. The V gene's germline CDR1 is SGHTA and CDR2 FQGNSA. The CDR3 spans 17 residues. V trimming: 5 bases; J trimming: 5 bases; junction bases outside the gene matches: 8. The DNA of the CDR3 is TGTGCCAGCAGCGCACGGACTAGCGGGGGGGCCGGAGATACGCAGTATTTT. Amino acid sequence: CASSARTSGGAGDTQYF.

The chain combines TRBV9 with TRBJ2-2; D might be TRBD2 (6 bases). Germline loops: CDR1 SGDLS, CDR2 YYNGEE. The CDR3 has 18 residues. Between the trimmed V and J ends, which lost 1 base and 0 bases, there was a span of 16 bases. CDR3 sequence reads: CASSVTLVRGSNTGELFF. Here the CDR3 DNA reads TGTGCCAGCAGCGTAACCCTGGTGCGGGGATCGAACACCGGGGAGCTGTTTTTT.

The V call is TRBV6-5, the J call TRBJ1-2; D may be TRBD1 (6 bases). Trimming took 0 bases from V and 6 from J, leaving 14 bases between them. Germline CDR1 reads MNHEY; CDR2 reads SVGAGI. The CDR3 runs 15 residues. CDR3 residues: CASSYSRGGADGYTF. For the CDR3, the DNA is TGTGCCAGCAGTTACTCCCGGGGGGGGGCGGATGGCTACACCTTC.

The chain links TRBV4-1 to TRBJ2-2; no definite D call. Trimming left V 6 bases short and J 0 bases short, with 17 bases between. From germline, CDR1 is MGHRA and CDR2 YSYEKL. This CDR3 spans 17 amino acids. DNA of the CDR3: TGCGCCAGCAGTCGGCGGCGGATGCCCGCGAACACCGGGGAGCTGTTTTTT. Amino acids: CASSRRRMPANTGELFF.